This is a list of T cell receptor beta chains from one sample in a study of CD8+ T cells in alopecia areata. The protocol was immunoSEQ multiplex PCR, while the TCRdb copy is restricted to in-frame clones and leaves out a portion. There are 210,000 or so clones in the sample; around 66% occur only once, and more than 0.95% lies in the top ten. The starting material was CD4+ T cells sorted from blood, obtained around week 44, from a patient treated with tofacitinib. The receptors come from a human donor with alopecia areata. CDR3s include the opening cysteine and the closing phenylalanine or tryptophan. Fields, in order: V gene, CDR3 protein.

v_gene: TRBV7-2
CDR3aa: CASSWSGANTGELFF

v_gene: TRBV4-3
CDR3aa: CASSQAAGTGSYGYTF

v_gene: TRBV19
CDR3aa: CASSKSGSEQFF

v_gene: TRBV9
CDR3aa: CASSPGLTQFF

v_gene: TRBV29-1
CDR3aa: CSVASGMYF

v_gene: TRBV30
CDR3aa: CAWSAIKGPGELFF

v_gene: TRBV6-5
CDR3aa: CASSYSSRDPYEQYF

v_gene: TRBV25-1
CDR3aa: CASSVKQVYQETQYF

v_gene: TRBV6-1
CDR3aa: CASEQGAHNTEAFF

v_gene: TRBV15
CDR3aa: CATSRAPGGSGEDTQYF

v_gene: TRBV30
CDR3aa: CAWSVPMGQGAVEAFF

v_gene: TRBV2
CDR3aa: CASSETGDTQYF